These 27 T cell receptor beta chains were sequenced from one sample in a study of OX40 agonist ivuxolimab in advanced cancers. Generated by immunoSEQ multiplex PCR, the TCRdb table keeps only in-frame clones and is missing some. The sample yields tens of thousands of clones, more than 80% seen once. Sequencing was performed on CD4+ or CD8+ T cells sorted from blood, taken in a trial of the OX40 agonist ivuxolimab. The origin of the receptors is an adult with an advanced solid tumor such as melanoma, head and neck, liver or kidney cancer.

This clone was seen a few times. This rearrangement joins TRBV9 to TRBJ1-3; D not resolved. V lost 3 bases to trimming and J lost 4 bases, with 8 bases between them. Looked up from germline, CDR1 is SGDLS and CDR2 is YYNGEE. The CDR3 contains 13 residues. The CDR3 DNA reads TGTGCCAGCAGCGGACGGGTCGGAAACACCATATATTTT. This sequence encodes CASSGRVGNTIYF.

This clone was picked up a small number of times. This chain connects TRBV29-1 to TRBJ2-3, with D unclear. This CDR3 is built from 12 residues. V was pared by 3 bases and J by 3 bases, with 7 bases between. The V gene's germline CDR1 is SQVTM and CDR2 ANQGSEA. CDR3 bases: TGCAGCGTTGAGGTGGAAACAGATACGCAGTATTTT. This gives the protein CSVEVETDTQYF.

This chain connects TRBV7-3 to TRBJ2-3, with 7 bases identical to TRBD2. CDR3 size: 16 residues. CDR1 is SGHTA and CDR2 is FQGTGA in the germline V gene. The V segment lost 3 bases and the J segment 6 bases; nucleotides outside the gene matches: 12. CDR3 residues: CASSLIGREVVDTQYF. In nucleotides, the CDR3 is TGTGCCAGCAGCTTGATAGGACGGGAGGTCGTGGATACGCAGTATTTT.

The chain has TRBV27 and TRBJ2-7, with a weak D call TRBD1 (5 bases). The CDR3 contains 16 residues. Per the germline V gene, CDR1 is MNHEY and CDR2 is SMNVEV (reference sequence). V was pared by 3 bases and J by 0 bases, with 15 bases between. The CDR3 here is CASSFSPGLSSYEQYF. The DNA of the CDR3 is TGTGCCAGCAGTTTTTCTCCAGGGCTCTCCTCCTACGAGCAGTACTTC.

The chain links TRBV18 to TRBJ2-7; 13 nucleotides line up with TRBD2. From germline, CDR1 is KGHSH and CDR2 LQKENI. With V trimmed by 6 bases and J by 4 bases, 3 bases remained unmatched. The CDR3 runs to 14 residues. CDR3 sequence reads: CASSRTSGSYEQYF. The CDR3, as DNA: TGTGCCAGCTCCCGGACTAGCGGGAGTTACGAGCAGTACTTC.

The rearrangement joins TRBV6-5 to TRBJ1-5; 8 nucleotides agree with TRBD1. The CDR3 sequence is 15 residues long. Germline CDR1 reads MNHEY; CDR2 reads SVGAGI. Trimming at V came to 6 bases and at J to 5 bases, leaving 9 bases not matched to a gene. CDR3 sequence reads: CASRLFGQGDQPQHF. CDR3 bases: TGTGCCAGCAGACTTTTCGGACAGGGTGATCAGCCCCAGCATTTT.

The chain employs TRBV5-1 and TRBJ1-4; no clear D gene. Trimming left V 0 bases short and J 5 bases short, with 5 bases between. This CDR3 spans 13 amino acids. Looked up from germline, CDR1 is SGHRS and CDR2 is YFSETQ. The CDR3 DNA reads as TGCGCCAGCAGCTTGGAACCCAATGAAAAACTGTTTTTT. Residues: CASSLEPNEKLFF.

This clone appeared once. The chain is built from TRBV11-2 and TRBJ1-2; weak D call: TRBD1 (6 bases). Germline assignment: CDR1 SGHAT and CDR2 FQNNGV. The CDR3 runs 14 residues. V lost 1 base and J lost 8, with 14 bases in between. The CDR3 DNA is TGTGCCAGCAGCTTAGGTCCGGGGGGCGGCGGCTACACCTTC. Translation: CASSLGPGGGGYTF.

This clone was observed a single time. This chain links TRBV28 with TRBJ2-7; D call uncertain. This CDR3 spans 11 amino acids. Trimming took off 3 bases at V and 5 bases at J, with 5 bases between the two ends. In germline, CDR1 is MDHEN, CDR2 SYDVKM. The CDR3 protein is CASSLRHEQYF. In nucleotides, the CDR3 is TGTGCCAGCAGTTTGAGGCACGAGCAGTACTTC. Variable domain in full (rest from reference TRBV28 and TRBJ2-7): DVKVTQSSRYLVKRTGEKVFLECVQDMDHENMFWYRQDPGLGLRLIYFSYDVKMKEKGDIPEGYSVSREKKERFSLILESASTNQTSMYLCASSLRHEQYFGPGTRLTVT.

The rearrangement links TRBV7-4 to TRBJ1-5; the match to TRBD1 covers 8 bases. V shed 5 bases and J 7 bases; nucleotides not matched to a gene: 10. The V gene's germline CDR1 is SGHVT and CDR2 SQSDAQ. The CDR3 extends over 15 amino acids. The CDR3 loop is CASSEGTGITQPQHF. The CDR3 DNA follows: TGTGCCAGCAGCGAAGGGACAGGTATTACCCAGCCCCAGCATTTT. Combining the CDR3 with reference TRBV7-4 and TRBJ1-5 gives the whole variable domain GAGVSQSPRYKVAKRGRDVALRCDSISGHVTLYWYRQTLGQGSEVLTYSQSDAQRDKSGRPSGRFSAERPERSVSTLKIQRTEQGDSAVYLCASSEGTGITQPQHFGDGTRLSIL.

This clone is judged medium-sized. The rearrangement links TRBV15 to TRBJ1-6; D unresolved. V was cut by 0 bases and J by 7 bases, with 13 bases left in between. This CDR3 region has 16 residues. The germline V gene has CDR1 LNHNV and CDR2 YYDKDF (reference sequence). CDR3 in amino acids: CATSRDSGENNSPLHF. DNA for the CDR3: TGTGCCACCAGCAGAGATTCGGGAGAGAACAATTCACCCCTCCACTTT. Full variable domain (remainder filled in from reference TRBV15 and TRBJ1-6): DAMVIQNPRYQVTQFGKPVTLSCSQTLNHNVMYWYQQKSSQAPKLLFHYYDKDFNNEADTPDNFQSRRPNTSFCFLDIRSPGLGDTAMYLCATSRDSGENNSPLHFGNGTRLTVT.

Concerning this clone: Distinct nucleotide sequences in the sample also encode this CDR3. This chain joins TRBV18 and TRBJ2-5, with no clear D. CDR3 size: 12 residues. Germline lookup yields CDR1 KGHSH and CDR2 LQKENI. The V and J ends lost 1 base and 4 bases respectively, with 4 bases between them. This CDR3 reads CASSPRRETQYF. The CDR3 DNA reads TGTGCCAGCTCACCACGGCGAGAGACCCAGTACTTC.

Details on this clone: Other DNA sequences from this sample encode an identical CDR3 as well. The CDR3 region has the DNA TGTGCCAGCAGTTTGAGGGAGGAAAAACTGTTTTTT. Translated, it gives CASSLREEKLFF. The chain employs TRBV28 and TRBJ1-4; the D is unclear. This CDR3 is 12 amino acids long. The V and J ends lost 3 bases and 8 bases respectively, with 7 bases between them. The germline gives CDR1 MDHEN, CDR2 SYDVKM.

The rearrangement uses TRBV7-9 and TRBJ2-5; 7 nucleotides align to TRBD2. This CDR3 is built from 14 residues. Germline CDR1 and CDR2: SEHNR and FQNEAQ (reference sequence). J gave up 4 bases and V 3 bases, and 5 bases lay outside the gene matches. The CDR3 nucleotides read TGTGCCAGCAGCTTCCTTTGGGGGGGAGAGACCCAGTACTTC. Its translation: CASSFLWGGETQYF.

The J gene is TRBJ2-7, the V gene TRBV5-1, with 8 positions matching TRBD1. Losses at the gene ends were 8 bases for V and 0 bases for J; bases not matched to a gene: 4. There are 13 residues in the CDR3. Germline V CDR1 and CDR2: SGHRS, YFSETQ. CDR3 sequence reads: CARFTGGSYEQYF. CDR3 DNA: TGCGCCAGGTTCACAGGGGGCTCCTACGAGCAGTACTTC.

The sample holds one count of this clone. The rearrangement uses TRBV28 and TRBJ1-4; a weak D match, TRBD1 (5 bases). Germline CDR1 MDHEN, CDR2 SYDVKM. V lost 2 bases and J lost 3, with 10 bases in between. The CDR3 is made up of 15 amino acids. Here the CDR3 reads CASSLVGGPNEKLFF. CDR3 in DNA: TGTGCCAGCAGTTTAGTGGGGGGACCTAATGAAAAACTGTTTTTT.

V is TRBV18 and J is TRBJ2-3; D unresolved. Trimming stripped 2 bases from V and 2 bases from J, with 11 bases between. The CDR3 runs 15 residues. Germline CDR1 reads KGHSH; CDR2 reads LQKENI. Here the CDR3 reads CASSPFSQNTDTQYF. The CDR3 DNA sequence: TGTGCCAGCTCACCATTCTCTCAAAACACAGATACGCAGTATTTT.

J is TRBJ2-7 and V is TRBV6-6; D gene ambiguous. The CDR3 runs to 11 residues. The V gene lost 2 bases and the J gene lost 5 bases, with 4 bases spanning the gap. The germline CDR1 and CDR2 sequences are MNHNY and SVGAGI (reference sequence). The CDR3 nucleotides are TGTGCCAGCAGTTACAGGAACGAGCAGTACTTC. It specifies CASSYRNEQYF.

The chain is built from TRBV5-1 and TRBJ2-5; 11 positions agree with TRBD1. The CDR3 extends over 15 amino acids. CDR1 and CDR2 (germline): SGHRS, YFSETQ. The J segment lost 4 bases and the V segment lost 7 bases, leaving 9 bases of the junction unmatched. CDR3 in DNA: TGCGCCAGCGGCGGGACAGGGGGTTCGGGAGAGACCCAGTACTTC. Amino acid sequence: CASGGTGGSGETQYF.

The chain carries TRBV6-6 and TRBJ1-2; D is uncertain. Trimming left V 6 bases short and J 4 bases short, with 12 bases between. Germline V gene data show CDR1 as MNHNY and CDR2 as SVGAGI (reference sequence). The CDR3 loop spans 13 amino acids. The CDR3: CASSPTSGYGYTF. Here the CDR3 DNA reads TGTGCCAGCAGCCCGACCTCGGGCTATGGCTACACCTTC.

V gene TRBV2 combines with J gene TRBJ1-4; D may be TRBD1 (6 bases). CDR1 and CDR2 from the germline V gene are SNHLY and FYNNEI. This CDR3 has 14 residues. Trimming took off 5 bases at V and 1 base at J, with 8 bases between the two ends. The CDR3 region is CASSRTVTNEKLFF. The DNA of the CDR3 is TGTGCCAGCAGTCGGACAGTAACTAATGAAAAACTGTTTTTT.

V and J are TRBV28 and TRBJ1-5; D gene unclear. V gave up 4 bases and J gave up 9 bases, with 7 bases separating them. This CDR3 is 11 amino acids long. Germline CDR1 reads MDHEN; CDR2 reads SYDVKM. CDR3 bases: TGTGCCAGCAGTTCCCGTTGGCCCCAGCATTTT. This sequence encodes CASSSRWPQHF.

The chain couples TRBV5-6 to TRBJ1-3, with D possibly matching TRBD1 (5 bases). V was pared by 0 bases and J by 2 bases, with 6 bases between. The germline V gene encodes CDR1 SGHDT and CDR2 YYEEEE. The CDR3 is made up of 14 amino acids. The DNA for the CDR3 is TGTGCCAGCAGCTTGGGAGGGGCTGGAAACACCATATATTTT. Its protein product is CASSLGGAGNTIYF. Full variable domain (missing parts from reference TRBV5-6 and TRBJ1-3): DAGVTQSPTHLIKTRGQQVTLRCSPKSGHDTVSWYQQALGQGPQFIFQYYEEEERQRGNFPDRFSGHQFPNYSSELNVNALLLGDSALYLCASSLGGAGNTIYFGEGSWLTVV.

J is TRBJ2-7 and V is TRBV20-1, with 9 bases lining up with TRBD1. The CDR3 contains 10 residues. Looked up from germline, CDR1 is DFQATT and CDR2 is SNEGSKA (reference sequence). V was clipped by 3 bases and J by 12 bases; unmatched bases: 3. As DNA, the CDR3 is TGCAGTGCTAGTGGACAGGGGCTGTACTTC. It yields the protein CSASGQGLYF.

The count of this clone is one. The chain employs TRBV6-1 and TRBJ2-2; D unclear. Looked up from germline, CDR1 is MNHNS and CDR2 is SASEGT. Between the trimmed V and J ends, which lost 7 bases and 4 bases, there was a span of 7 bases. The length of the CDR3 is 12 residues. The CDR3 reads CASKYSTGELFF. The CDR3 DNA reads TGTGCCAGCAAGTACAGCACCGGGGAGCTGTTTTTT.

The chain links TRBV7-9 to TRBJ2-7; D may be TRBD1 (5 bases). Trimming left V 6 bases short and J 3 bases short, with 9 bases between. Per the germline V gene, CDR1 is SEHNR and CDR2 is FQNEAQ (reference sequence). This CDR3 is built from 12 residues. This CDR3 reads CASSRGSYEQYF. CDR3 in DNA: TGTGCCAGCAGTAGGGGCAGCTACGAGCAGTACTTC.

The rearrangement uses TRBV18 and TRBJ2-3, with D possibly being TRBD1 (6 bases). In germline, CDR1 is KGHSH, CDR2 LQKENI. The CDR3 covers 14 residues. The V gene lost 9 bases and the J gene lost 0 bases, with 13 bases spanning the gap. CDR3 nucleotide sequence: TGTGCCAGTCATTTTACAGGGAGCACAGATACGCAGTATTTT. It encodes CASHFTGSTDTQYF.